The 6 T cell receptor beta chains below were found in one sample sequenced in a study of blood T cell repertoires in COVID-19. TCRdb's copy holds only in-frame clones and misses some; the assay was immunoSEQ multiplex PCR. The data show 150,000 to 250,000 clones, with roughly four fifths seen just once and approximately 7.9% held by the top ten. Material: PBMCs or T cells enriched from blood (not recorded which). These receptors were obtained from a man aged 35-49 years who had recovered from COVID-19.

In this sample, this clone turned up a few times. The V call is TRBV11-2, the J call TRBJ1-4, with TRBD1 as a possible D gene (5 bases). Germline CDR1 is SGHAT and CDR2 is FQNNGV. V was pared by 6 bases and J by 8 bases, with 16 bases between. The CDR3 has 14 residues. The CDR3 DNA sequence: TGTGCCAGCAGTACTAACTCAGCAGGGGAAAAACTGTTTTTT. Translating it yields CASSTNSAGEKLFF.

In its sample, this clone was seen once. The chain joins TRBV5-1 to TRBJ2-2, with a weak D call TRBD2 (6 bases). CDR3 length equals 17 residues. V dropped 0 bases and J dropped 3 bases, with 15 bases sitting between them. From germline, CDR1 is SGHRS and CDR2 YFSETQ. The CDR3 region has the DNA TGCGCCAGCAGCTTGGCCGGCGGGGCGCCTGACACCGGGGAGCTGTTTTTT. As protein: CASSLAGGAPDTGELFF.

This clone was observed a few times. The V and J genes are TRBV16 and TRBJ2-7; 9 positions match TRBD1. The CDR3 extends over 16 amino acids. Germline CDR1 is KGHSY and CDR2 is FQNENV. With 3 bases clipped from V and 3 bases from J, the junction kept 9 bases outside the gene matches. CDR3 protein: CASSHLGQGNNYEQYF. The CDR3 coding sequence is TGTGCCAGCAGCCATTTGGGACAGGGTAATAACTACGAGCAGTACTTC.

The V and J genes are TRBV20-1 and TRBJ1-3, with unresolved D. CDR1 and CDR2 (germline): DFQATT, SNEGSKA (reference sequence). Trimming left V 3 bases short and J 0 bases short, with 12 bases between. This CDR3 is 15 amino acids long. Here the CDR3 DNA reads TGCAGTGCTAGTAACTCACTGATCTCTGGAAACACCATATATTTT. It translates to CSASNSLISGNTIYF.

CDR3 residues: CASSQDFTGGYGYTF. The CDR3 region has the DNA TGCGCCAGCAGCCAAGATTTTACCGGGGGCTATGGCTACACCTTC. The chain employs TRBV4-3 and TRBJ1-2, with D maybe TRBD1 (5 bases). The CDR3 sequence is 15 residues long. The germline V gene has CDR1 LGHNA and CDR2 YSLEER. The ends were cut back, 0 bases at V and 4 bases at J, with 12 bases in the middle.

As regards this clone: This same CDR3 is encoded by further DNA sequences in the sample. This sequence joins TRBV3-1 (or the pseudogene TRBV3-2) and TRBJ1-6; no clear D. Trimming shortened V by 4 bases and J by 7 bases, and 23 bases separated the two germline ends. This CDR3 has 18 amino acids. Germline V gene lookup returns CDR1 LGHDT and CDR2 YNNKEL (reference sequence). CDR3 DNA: TGTGCCAGCAGCCCAACAACAACTCTCCCCCGAGGGAATTCACCCCTCCACTTT. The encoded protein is CASSPTTTLPRGNSPLHF.